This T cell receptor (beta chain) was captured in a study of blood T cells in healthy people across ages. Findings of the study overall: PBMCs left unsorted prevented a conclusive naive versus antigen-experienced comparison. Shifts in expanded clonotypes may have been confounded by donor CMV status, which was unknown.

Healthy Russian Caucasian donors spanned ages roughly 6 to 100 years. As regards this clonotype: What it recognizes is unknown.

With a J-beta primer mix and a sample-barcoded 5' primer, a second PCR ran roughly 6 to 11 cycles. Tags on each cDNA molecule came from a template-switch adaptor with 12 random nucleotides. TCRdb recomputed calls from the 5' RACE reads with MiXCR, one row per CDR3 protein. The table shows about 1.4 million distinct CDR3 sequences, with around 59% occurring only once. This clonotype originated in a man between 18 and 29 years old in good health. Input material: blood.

CDR3 residues: CASSLEALAGPPINEQFF. The CDR3 bases are TGTGCCAGCAGCTTGGAAGCCCTAGCGGGACCTCCCATCAATGAGCAGTTCTTC. The rearrangement joins TRBV5-5 to TRBJ2-1, with 9 bases matching TRBD2. V lost 0 bases, J lost 6 bases, and 13 bases stayed unmatched. This CDR3 is 18 amino acids long. From germline, CDR1 is SGHKS and CDR2 YYEKEE (reference sequence).